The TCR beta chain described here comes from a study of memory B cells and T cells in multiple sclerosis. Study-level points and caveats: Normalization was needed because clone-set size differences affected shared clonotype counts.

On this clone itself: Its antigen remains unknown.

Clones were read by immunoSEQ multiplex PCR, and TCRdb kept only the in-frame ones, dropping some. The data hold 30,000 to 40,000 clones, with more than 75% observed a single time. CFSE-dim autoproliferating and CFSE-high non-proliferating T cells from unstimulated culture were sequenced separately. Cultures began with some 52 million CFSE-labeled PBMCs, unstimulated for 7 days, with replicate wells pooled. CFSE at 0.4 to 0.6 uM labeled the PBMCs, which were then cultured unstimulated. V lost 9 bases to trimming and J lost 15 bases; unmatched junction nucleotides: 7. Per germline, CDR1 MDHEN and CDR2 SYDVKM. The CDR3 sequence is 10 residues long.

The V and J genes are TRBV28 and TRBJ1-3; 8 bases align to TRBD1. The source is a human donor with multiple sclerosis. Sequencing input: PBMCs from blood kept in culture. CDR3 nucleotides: TGTGCCAGTCGAGGGACAGGCGAATATTTT. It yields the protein CASRGTGEYF.